The 27 T cell receptor beta chains reported below all come from one sample, sequenced in a study of cytomegalovirus exposure and HLA in healthy donors. Researchers ran the PCR with 60 Vbeta and 13 Jbeta primers. Generated by immunoSEQ multiplex PCR, the TCRdb table keeps only in-frame clones and is missing some. The table shows some 60,000 clones, with about 87% occurring only once. Sequencing input: PBMCs. Receptor source: a man aged 18-30 years in good health and CMV-seronegative.

The table lists this clone with a count of one. V usage is TRBV6-4 and J usage is TRBJ2-3; 12 nucleotides agree with TRBD2. J lost 2 bases, V lost 6 bases, and 3 bases had no gene match. CDR3 length: 15 residues. Germline values: CDR1 MRHNA, CDR2 SNTAGT. CDR3 amino acids: CASRLAGGTTDTQYF. The CDR3 region has the DNA TGTGCCAGCAGACTAGCGGGGGGTACCACAGATACGCAGTATTTT.

J is TRBJ1-1 and V is TRBV9; 8 bases line up with TRBD1. Trimming at V came to 2 bases and at J to 7 bases, leaving 4 bases not matched to a gene. The germline V gene encodes CDR1 SGDLS and CDR2 YYNGEE. The CDR3 spans 13 residues. The CDR3 here is CASSVGQGREAFF. CDR3 nucleotides: TGTGCCAGCAGCGTTGGACAGGGTCGTGAAGCTTTCTTT.

This clone was detected a few times. The genes are TRBV27 and TRBJ2-5, with D perhaps matching TRBD1 (6 bases). V lost 5 bases, J lost 1 base, and 8 bases lay in between. Germline V gene sequence: CDR1 MNHEY, CDR2 SMNVEV (reference sequence). The CDR3 consists of 13 residues. The CDR3 nucleotides are TGTGCCAGCAGTGCGACAGGCCAAGAGACCCAGTACTTC. It codes for CASSATGQETQYF.

The gene calls are TRBV10-3 and TRBJ2-3, with 8 bases aligning to TRBD2. CDR1 is ENHRY and CDR2 is SYGVKD in the germline V gene. The CDR3 loop spans 14 amino acids. The ends lost 6 bases at V and 0 bases at J; junction bases unmatched: 2. The DNA for the CDR3 is TGTGCCATCAGGGGCGGGGGGAGCACAGATACGCAGTATTTT. This sequence encodes CAIRGGGSTDTQYF.

The chain recombines TRBV7-9 with TRBJ2-5; 10 bases agree with TRBD1. The CDR3 loop spans 14 amino acids. Per the germline V gene, CDR1 is SEHNR and CDR2 is FQNEAQ (reference sequence). J lost 4 bases, V lost 5 bases, and 4 bases had no gene match. As DNA, the CDR3 is TGTGCCAGCAGCGCCGGGGACAGGGGAGAGACCCAGTACTTC. Translated, it gives CASSAGDRGETQYF.

This chain uses TRBV18 with TRBJ2-7, with 8 bases aligning to TRBD1. The CDR3 runs to 15 residues. The V and J ends lost 0 bases and 4 bases, in that order; junction bases with no gene match: 5. CDR1 is KGHSH and CDR2 is LQKENI in the germline V gene. This CDR3 reads CASSPPSQGAYEQYF. In DNA, the CDR3 is TGTGCCAGCTCACCACCGTCCCAGGGGGCGTACGAGCAGTACTTC.

This chain connects TRBV9 to TRBJ1-1; 8 bases map to TRBD1. The CDR3 runs 14 residues. Germline CDR1 SGDLS, CDR2 YYNGEE. V trimming: 2 bases; J trimming: 1 base; junction bases outside the gene matches: 1. The DNA for the CDR3 is TGTGCCAGCAGCGTGGACAGGGCGAACACTGAAGCTTTCTTT. Translated, it gives CASSVDRANTEAFF.

The chain employs TRBV28 and TRBJ1-2; the D gene is possibly TRBD1 (6 bases). Germline V gene data show CDR1 as MDHEN and CDR2 as SYDVKM. The CDR3 covers 14 residues. The ends were cut back, 7 bases at V and 4 bases at J, with 16 bases in the middle. The CDR3 DNA reads TGTGCCAGCAATTTGAGGACAGACCTCTATGGCTACACCTTC. This encodes CASNLRTDLYGYTF.

The chain couples TRBV15 to TRBJ2-1; no clear D. The CDR3 contains 15 residues. CDR1 is LNHNV, CDR2 YYDKDF, per germline (reference sequence). V lost 6 bases and J 0 bases, leaving 12 bases between the germline ends. The CDR3 protein is CATSVSLVSYNEQFF. Here the CDR3 DNA reads TGTGCCACCAGTGTCTCTCTAGTCTCCTACAATGAGCAGTTCTTC.

As DNA, the CDR3 is TGTGCCTGGAGTTCAGGGTGGGATCAGCCCCAGCATTTT. Translating it yields CAWSSGWDQPQHF. The chain couples TRBV30 to TRBJ1-5; maybe TRBD1 (5 bases). The CDR3 is made up of 13 amino acids. V lost 2 bases to trimming and J lost 5 bases, with 10 bases between them. The germline CDR1 and CDR2 sequences are GTSNPN and SVGIG (reference sequence). The full variable domain, in which reference TRBV30 and TRBJ1-5 provide the parts outside the CDR3, is SQTIHQWPATLVQPVGSPLSLECTVEGTSNPNLYWYRQAAGRGLQLLFYSVGIGQISSEVPQNLSASRPQDRQFILSSKKLLLSDSGFYLCAWSSGWDQPQHFGDGTRLSIL.

This chain uses TRBV5-4 with TRBJ1-1, with D possibly matching TRBD1 (6 bases). V was cut by 4 bases and J by 1 base, with 17 bases left in between. This CDR3 is 16 amino acids long. The germline gives CDR1 SGHNT, CDR2 YYREEE (reference sequence). CDR3 loop: CASSQIGGHTNTEAFF. CDR3 in DNA: TGTGCCAGCAGCCAGATCGGGGGGCATACGAACACTGAAGCTTTCTTT.

This clone appeared a single time. V and J are TRBV11-3 and TRBJ2-1, with 12 positions matching TRBD2. This CDR3 region has 13 residues. CDR1 SGHNT and CDR2 YENEEA come from the germline V gene. The trim removed 5 bases at V and 10 bases at J, leaving 3 bases unmatched. CDR3 region: CASSLGLAGEQFF. The CDR3 DNA is TGTGCCAGCAGCCTTGGACTAGCGGGGGAGCAGTTCTTC.

This chain connects TRBV27 to TRBJ2-7; a weak D match, TRBD1 (6 bases). The CDR3 has 15 amino acids. Germline lookup yields CDR1 MNHEY and CDR2 SMNVEV (reference sequence). Trimming shortened V by 6 bases and J by 3 bases, and 18 bases separated the two germline ends. Here the CDR3 DNA reads TGTGCCAGCAGCACGTCCAGGGACACTGGCTACGAGCAGTACTTC. As protein: CASSTSRDTGYEQYF.

The gene calls are TRBV6-1 and TRBJ2-1, with D possibly being TRBD1 (5 bases). CDR3 length equals 11 residues. The germline V gene encodes CDR1 MNHNS and CDR2 SASEGT. V was trimmed by 2 bases and J by 9 bases, leaving 5 bases between them. CDR3 sequence: CASSETGEQFF. CDR3 bases: TGTGCCAGCAGTGAAACAGGTGAGCAGTTCTTC.

This clone was counted a single time. The chain couples TRBV5-1 to TRBJ1-2; D possibly corresponds to TRBD1 (6 bases). V lost 6 bases, J lost 3 bases, and 15 bases lay in between. Germline values: CDR1 SGHRS, CDR2 YFSETQ. This CDR3 is 14 amino acids long. CDR3 coding DNA: TGCGCCAGCACCCCGGGGGGGGCGGACTATGGCTACACCTTC. Translated, it gives CASTPGGADYGYTF.

The CDR3 sequence: CASTEPGLRGGHNEKLFF. CDR3 sequence (DNA): TGTGCCAGCACCGAACCGGGCCTCCGTGGAGGTCATAATGAAAAACTGTTTTTT. This sequence joins TRBV25-1 and TRBJ1-4; D unresolved. The CDR3 is 18 amino acids. The germline V gene has CDR1 MGHDK and CDR2 SYGVNS. Deletions cut 7 bases from V and 4 bases from J, with 25 bases between.

V is TRBV11-2 and J is TRBJ2-1, with TRBD2 matching over 11 bases. Unmatched junction bases numbered 5, after V lost 5 bases and J lost 8 bases. The CDR3 is made up of 14 amino acids. The germline CDR1 and CDR2 sequences are SGHAT and FQNNGV. The DNA for the CDR3 is TGTGCCAGCAGCATTAGCGGGGGGGCTTATGAGCAGTTCTTC. The encoded protein is CASSISGGAYEQFF.

The DNA for the CDR3 is TGTGCCAGCAGTTACGGGCAGGGGGCGTACGAGCAGTACTTC. Its protein is CASSYGQGAYEQYF. The gene calls are TRBV6-5 and TRBJ2-7; 8 bases are a match to TRBD1. The CDR3 has 14 amino acids. From germline, CDR1 is MNHEY and CDR2 SVGAGI. After removal of 2 bases from V and 4 bases from J, the junction contained 4 bases not matched to a gene.

The chain couples TRBV6-5 to TRBJ1-6; possibly TRBD1 for D (6 bases). Germline loops: CDR1 MNHEY, CDR2 SVGAGI. V shed 2 bases and J shed 9 bases, with 14 bases lying between them. The CDR3 consists of 15 residues. The CDR3 coding sequence is TGTGCCAGCAGTTACGGGGGGGCGGGGGGTTCACCCCTCCACTTT. It encodes CASSYGGAGGSPLHF.

As DNA, the CDR3 is TGCGCCAGCAGCTTGGGGCCTAGCGGGGTTAATGAGCAGTTCTTC. Translation: CASSLGPSGVNEQFF. The chain employs TRBV5-1 and TRBJ2-1, with 9 bases fitting TRBD2. This CDR3 contains 15 residues. CDR1 is SGHRS, CDR2 YFSETQ, per germline. J gave up 7 bases and V 0 bases, and 5 bases lay outside the gene matches.

The chain is built from TRBV29-1 and TRBJ2-1, with 9 positions matching TRBD1. Germline V lookup: CDR1 SQVTM, CDR2 ANQGSEA. CDR3 length equals 17 residues. J gave up 7 bases and V 1 base, and 14 bases lay outside the gene matches. The CDR3 here is CSVEGGAGQGGGNEQFF. The CDR3 nucleotides read TGCAGCGTTGAAGGGGGAGCGGGACAGGGAGGCGGAAATGAGCAGTTCTTC.

The chain has TRBV13 and TRBJ2-7, with 8 bases identical to TRBD1. Germline lookup yields CDR1 PRHDT and CDR2 FYEKMQ (reference sequence). Trimming took 2 bases from V and 4 from J; bases not matched to a gene: 7. The length of the CDR3 is 15 residues. This chain's CDR3 is CASSLQGASPYEQYF. The CDR3 nucleotides are TGTGCCAGCAGCTTACAGGGGGCTTCCCCGTACGAGCAGTACTTC.

Here the CDR3 reads CASSVEGTGDEKLFF. The CDR3 nucleotides are TGTGCCAGCAGCGTAGAGGGGACGGGGGATGAAAAACTGTTTTTT. This chain joins TRBV9 and TRBJ1-4, with D tentatively TRBD1 (5 bases). Germline V CDR1 and CDR2: SGDLS, YYNGEE. The length of the CDR3 is 15 residues. V was clipped by 0 bases and J by 6 bases, with 12 bases between them.

The chain links TRBV6-5 to TRBJ1-5, with a weak D call TRBD1 (6 bases). The germline V gene encodes CDR1 MNHEY and CDR2 SVGAGI. The CDR3 has 13 amino acids. V was shortened by 4 bases and J by 6 bases, with 10 bases between the two germline ends. CDR3: CASSSGGAQPQHF. CDR3 DNA sequence: TGTGCCAGCAGTTCCGGGGGGGCTCAGCCCCAGCATTTT.

The genes are TRBV27 and TRBJ1-6, with D tentatively TRBD1 (5 bases). Trimming removed 5 bases at V and 6 bases at J, with 11 bases between. Germline V lookup: CDR1 MNHEY, CDR2 SMNVEV (reference sequence). This CDR3 contains 14 residues. The CDR3 loop reads CASSAGRPNSPLHF. The CDR3 region has the DNA TGTGCCAGCAGTGCGGGACGGCCTAATTCACCCCTCCACTTT.

The V gene is TRBV27, the J gene TRBJ2-2; perhaps TRBD1 as D (6 bases). Trimming removed 11 bases at V and 8 bases at J, with 12 bases between. The CDR3 is 11 residues long. Per the germline V gene, CDR1 is MNHEY and CDR2 is SMNVEV (reference sequence). CDR3 loop: CASHQGGELFF. The CDR3 bases are TGTGCCTCCCATCAGGGGGGGGAGCTGTTTTTT.

V is TRBV2 and J is TRBJ2-1; D possibly corresponds to TRBD1 (5 bases). The germline V and J ends were trimmed by 4 bases and 9 bases, with 7 bases remaining between them. The CDR3 is 11 amino acids. The germline CDR1 and CDR2 sequences are SNHLY and FYNNEI. The CDR3, as DNA: TGTGCCAGCAGTGGGCAGGGTGAGCAGTTCTTC. Protein product: CASSGQGEQFF.